This T cell receptor beta chain is drawn from a study of siplizumab effects on memory and regulatory T cells. There are 13 residues in the CDR3. Trimming cost V 4 bases and J 8 bases, with 17 bases left between them. Germline values: CDR1 GTSNPN, CDR2 SVGIG (reference sequence). Points on this clone: Its antigen is as yet unknown.

Regarding the study as a whole: Assignment of a naive or memory phenotype failed for roughly 75-97% of the proliferating CD4+ or CD8+ clones.

Generated by immunoSEQ multiplex PCR, the TCRdb table keeps only in-frame clones and is missing some. The table shows about 91,000 clones, with about 96% occurring only once. The chain links TRBV30 to TRBJ1-2; D is perhaps TRBD1 (5 bases). This sequence was found in a human donor in good health. The specimen was naive CD4+ T cells sorted from blood. For the CDR3, the DNA is TGTGCCTGGACCCCACAGGCTTCTGGCGGCTACACCTTC. This sequence encodes CAWTPQASGGYTF.